This TCR beta chain was identified in a study of Ad26.COV2.S vaccination and SARS-CoV-2 variants (dated by TCRdb to the early 2020s). In terms of the full investigation: Vaccine-arm donors were drawn from COV1001, a multicentre, randomized, double-blind, placebo-controlled phase I-IIa trial of Ad26.COV2.S in healthy adults. Investigators did not know the trial group allocation while performing experiments and assessing outcomes. Ad26.COV2.S was given intramuscularly at 5x10^10 or 1x10^11 viral particles, as a single shot or as two shots 56 days apart. Trial participants were randomized into five groups of five, in which low-dose or high-dose Ad26.COV2.S was given once or twice, or placebo was given on both occasions. A total of 32 samples were included in the TCR-sequenced set, comprising about 20 Ad26.COV2.S vaccine recipients, 5 placebo recipients and 8 SARS-CoV-2 convalescent individuals. The specificity and breadth of SARS-CoV-2-reactive T cell receptors after Ad26.COV2.S vaccination were assessed by TCRbeta repertoire sequencing.

This clone was counted a single time. What this receptor recognizes is not known. It has no much larger one-base neighbor in the sample; base qualities were not kept. The immunoSEQ Assay was the method used to sequence TCRbeta CDR3 regions. After extraction, genomic DNA underwent amplification by bias-controlled multiplex PCR, followed by high-throughput sequencing. In the source study's methods: Collapsing and filtering of sequences were performed to quantify the absolute abundance of each unique TCRbeta CDR3 region. Usable DNA was measured by amplifying reference genes present in all nucleated cells, and TCRbeta template counts were normalized to that usable DNA to estimate T cell fraction. Repertoire TCRs were annotated as SARS-CoV-2-specific by exact matching of V gene, CDR3 amino acid sequence and J gene to a known reactive TCR set. The reference SARS-CoV-2 TCR set came from MIRA and was filtered for enrichment in COVID-19-positive ImmuneCODE repertoires, removing public or cross-reactive TCRs. Drawing on the MIRA antigens, annotated TCRs were analysed further at the level of specific ORF or position within ORF. Breadth was defined as the number of annotated unique rearrangements divided by the total number of unique productive rearrangements, and depth was defined as the summed frequency of the annotated unique rearrangements. TCR breadth was compared between groups using two-sided Wilcoxon rank-sum tests. TCRdb took this table from immuneACCESS and kept in-frame rearrangements with V and J called. Such tables lack part of the clones; where checked against another copy, unresolved V genes explain under half of the gap, and the rest is unexplained. That table supplies the V and J calls and clone size; D and trimming were determined from the DNA. The sample data list 350,000 to 450,000 clones, and about four fifths of these were observed just once. Clones ranked in the top ten supply almost 7.5% of the sample.

In light of the paper, this sample's treatment or condition label describes: some 20 received Ad26.COV2.S at low or high dose, single or two shots; 5 received placebo; per-sample allocation not given. Repertoires of vaccine and placebo recipients were sequenced from samples taken on day 63 after the first injection. Cohort 1b enrolled 25 adults aged 18-55 years at a single site in Boston, USA, between 29 July and 7 August 2020. Ad26.COV2.S consisted of a replication-incompetent adenovirus type 26 vector by which a prefusion-stabilized SARS-CoV-2 spike protein from the original Wuhan strain was expressed. Summary of the overall study and its limitations: Spike-specific TCR breadth was higher in Ad26.COV2.S recipients than in placebo recipients (P = 0.0014). The study was not powered to compare responses between vaccine doses or regimens. According to the authors, total T cell responses may have been underestimated by the TCR breadth and depth analyses. After vaccination, spike-specific CD8+ and CD4+ T cell responses were reported to show substantial breadth. Vaccine and placebo recipients had comparable non-spike TCR breadth, which fits with the vaccine containing only spike.

The germline V gene gives CDR1 as LGHNA and CDR2 as YSLEER. The CDR3, from cysteine to phenylalanine, totals 14 residues. Of all the DNA, just the CDR3 is kept, 42 bases in frame from base 1. Relative to germline, V is 2 bases shorter and J is 2 bases shorter, with 6 bases between their ends. This clonotype originated in a person between 18 and 65 years old who received the Ad26.COV2.S COVID-19 vaccine or a placebo. The sequencing here drew on peripheral blood, taken in a trial of Ad26.COV2.S vaccine versus placebo. In this chain, TRBV4-3 is recombined with TRBJ2-2, with the identity of the D gene unclear. CDR3 region: CASSQPYNTGELFF. The nucleotide sequence reads TGCGCCAGCAGCCAACCATACAACACCGGGGAGCTGTTTTTT.